The 27 T cell receptor beta chains in this list originate from one sample, sequenced in a study of T-cell reconstitution after alpha-beta-depleted transplantation in children. During its preparation, the TCRbeta library received unique molecular identifiers. Each CDR3 protein is one row after TCRdb ran MiXCR on the PCR reads. The profile shows some 600,000 distinct CDR3 sequences, 15% to 20% of them singletons. Sequences were derived from PBMCs from the stem cell graft donor, sampled from the stem cell graft. The receptor source for this set is a human donor who donated a stem cell graft to a child with acute myeloid leukemia.

The gene calls are TRBV6-1 and TRBJ1-5, with D possibly matching TRBD1 (5 bases). The CDR3 sequence is 13 residues long. Trimming shortened V by 7 bases and J by 3 bases, and 10 bases separated the two germline ends. CDR1 is MNHNS, CDR2 SASEGT, per germline. The CDR3 sequence: CASKWGNNQPQHF. The CDR3 DNA reads TGTGCCAGCAAGTGGGGGAACAATCAGCCCCAGCATTTT.

This chain uses TRBV25-1 with TRBJ2-1; D possibly corresponds to TRBD2 (5 bases). The germline gives CDR1 MGHDK, CDR2 SYGVNS. V was shortened by 7 bases and J by 6 bases, with 19 bases between the two germline ends. The CDR3 sequence is 15 residues long. The CDR3 loop reads CASKNPLIEGNEQFF. DNA of the CDR3: TGTGCCAGCAAAAACCCCCTAATAGAGGGCAATGAGCAGTTCTTC.

This clonotype was found a few times. The chain's CDR3 is CASSLGGIPYNEQFF. The CDR3, as DNA: TGTGCCAGCAGCTTAGGTGGGATTCCCTACAATGAGCAGTTCTTC. V and J are TRBV11-2 and TRBJ2-1; D uncertain. The V end lost 1 base, the J end lost 2 bases, and 9 bases lay between the germline ends. Looked up from germline, CDR1 is SGHAT and CDR2 is FQNNGV. The CDR3 has 15 residues.

This clonotype was counted at least ten times. The chain is built from TRBV7-9 and TRBJ2-1; 10 bases align to TRBD2. CDR1 and CDR2 (germline): SEHNR, FQNEAQ (reference sequence). J lost 1 base, V lost 3 bases, and 3 bases had no gene match. This CDR3 is built from 16 residues. The CDR3 DNA sequence: TGTGCCAGCAGCTTGACTAGCGGGTTTTCCTACAATGAGCAGTTCTTC. Translation gives CASSLTSGFSYNEQFF. Using reference TRBV7-9 and TRBJ2-1 for the parts outside the CDR3, the full variable domain is DTGVSQNPRHKITKRGQNVTFRCDPISEHNRLYWYRQTLGQGPEFLTYFQNEAQLEKSRLLSDRFSAERPKGSFSTLEIQRTEQGDSAMYLCASSLTSGFSYNEQFFGPGTRLTVL.

Only a few counts were recorded for this clonotype. V and J are TRBV5-5 and TRBJ1-5, with D tentatively TRBD1 (5 bases). The CDR3 has 13 residues. V lost 4 bases to trimming and J lost 6 bases, with 11 bases between them. From germline, CDR1 is SGHKS and CDR2 YYEKEE (reference sequence). CDR3 nucleotide sequence: TGTGCCAGCAGCACCGACAGATCTCAGCCCCAGCATTTT. Translation gives CASSTDRSQPQHF.

The chain combines TRBV7-2 with TRBJ2-1, with 14 bases matching TRBD2. Looked up from germline, CDR1 is SGHTA and CDR2 is FQGNSA. With 4 bases clipped from V and 3 bases from J, the junction kept 5 bases outside the gene matches. This CDR3 contains 17 residues. CDR3 amino acids: CASSSRTSGGYYNEQFF. The CDR3 DNA follows: TGTGCCAGCAGCTCACGGACTAGCGGGGGGTACTACAATGAGCAGTTCTTC.

The chain carries TRBV7-8 and TRBJ2-1; D uncertain. Germline lookup yields CDR1 SGHVS and CDR2 FQNEAQ. The CDR3 loop spans 14 amino acids. V lost 5 bases and J 9 bases, leaving 17 bases between the germline ends. CDR3 sequence: CASSLLQVRGEQFF. The CDR3 DNA follows: TGTGCCAGCAGCCTCCTTCAAGTCCGCGGTGAGCAGTTCTTC.

The chain links TRBV6-5 to TRBJ2-3, with D maybe TRBD2 (5 bases). Per the germline V gene, CDR1 is MNHEY and CDR2 is SVGAGI. The length of the CDR3 is 16 residues. Trimming stripped 0 bases from V and 1 base from J, with 11 bases between. CDR3 sequence reads: CASSYSSFGGTDTQYF. The CDR3, as DNA: TGTGCCAGCAGTTACTCGAGCTTCGGGGGCACAGATACGCAGTATTTT.

The V call is TRBV5-1, the J call TRBJ2-1; 9 bases match TRBD2. Germline-derived CDR1 and CDR2 are SGHRS and YFSETQ. V lost 2 bases, J lost 0 bases, and 6 bases stayed unmatched. This CDR3 has 17 residues. CDR3 sequence reads: CASSLIAGALSYNEQFF. CDR3 DNA sequence: TGCGCCAGCAGCTTAATAGCGGGGGCCCTCTCCTACAATGAGCAGTTCTTC.

The chain is built from TRBV4-3 and TRBJ2-7; 11 bases are a match to TRBD2. Germline V gene sequence: CDR1 LGHNA, CDR2 YSLEER. This CDR3 has 18 amino acids. V gave up 0 bases and J gave up 0 bases; unmatched junction bases: 7. DNA of the CDR3: TGCGCCAGCAGCCAAGAGCCTAGCGGGGGGATTAGCTCCTACGAGCAGTACTTC. Translation: CASSQEPSGGISSYEQYF.

The J gene is TRBJ2-1, the V gene TRBV7-9; perhaps TRBD2 as D (6 bases). The CDR3 is made up of 13 amino acids. Germline V gene data show CDR1 as SEHNR and CDR2 as FQNEAQ (reference sequence). Trimming removed 6 bases at V and 8 bases at J, with 14 bases between. The CDR3 DNA is TGTGCCAGCAGTGGGACTCTCAGGGATGAGCAGTTCTTC. This translates into CASSGTLRDEQFF.

Many counts were recorded for this clonotype. This rearrangement joins TRBV20-1 to TRBJ2-1, with TRBD2 identical over 8 bases. The trim removed 6 bases at V and 4 bases at J, leaving 14 bases unmatched. The CDR3 has 16 residues. Germline V gene sequence: CDR1 DFQATT, CDR2 SNEGSKA (reference sequence). In DNA, the CDR3 is TGCAGTGCCACCTCAAACCGGGGGGGCGGGTACAATGAGCAGTTCTTC. Its protein is CSATSNRGGGYNEQFF.

This clonotype appeared many times. This chain uses TRBV27 with TRBJ2-1; the D gene is possibly TRBD2 (6 bases). Germline V lookup: CDR1 MNHEY, CDR2 SMNVEV (reference sequence). The CDR3 extends over 14 amino acids. The CDR3 region has the DNA TGTGCTAGTGGGGGGTCCAGCTCCTACAATGAGCAGTTCTTC. This codes for CASGGSSSYNEQFF.

This clonotype was detected a few times. The chain combines TRBV24-1 with TRBJ1-5; D perhaps matches TRBD1 (5 bases). This CDR3 comprises 14 residues. Per the germline V gene, CDR1 is KGHDR and CDR2 is SFDVKD. V was pared by 4 bases and J by 11 bases, with 17 bases between. The CDR3 reads CATSDRTPQGAQHF. The CDR3 DNA reads TGTGCCACCAGTGACAGGACACCCCAGGGAGCCCAGCATTTT.

V gene TRBV5-1 combines with J gene TRBJ2-7; TRBD1 matches 11 bases. This CDR3 contains 16 residues. V lost 0 bases, J lost 2 bases, and 4 bases stayed unmatched. From germline, CDR1 is SGHRS and CDR2 YFSETQ. In DNA, the CDR3 is TGCGCCAGCAGCTTGGGGGGACAGGGGGGAACCTACGAGCAGTACGTC. This gives the protein CASSLGGQGGTYEQYV.

This clonotype has more than one count but fewer than ten. The rearrangement links TRBV7-2 to TRBJ1-1; TRBD1 might be the D (5 bases). This CDR3 has 15 amino acids. V shed 5 bases and J shed 4 bases, with 17 bases lying between them. CDR1 is SGHTA, CDR2 FQGNSA, per germline. The CDR3 protein is CASSPSPRRGTEAFF. CDR3 sequence (DNA): TGTGCCAGCAGCCCGTCGCCACGAAGGGGCACTGAAGCTTTCTTT.

This clonotype has at least ten counts. The chain uses TRBV29-1 and TRBJ1-2; 7 nucleotides match TRBD1. Germline V gene lookup returns CDR1 SQVTM and CDR2 ANQGSEA. V trimming: 6 bases; J trimming: 4 bases; junction bases outside the gene matches: 5. This CDR3 is 12 amino acids long. CDR3 region: CSVPGTAYGYTF. The CDR3 DNA is TGCAGCGTCCCTGGGACAGCCTATGGCTACACCTTC.

This clonotype has ten or more counts. The chain joins TRBV20-1 to TRBJ2-5; TRBD2 matches 15 bases. The junction had 13 bases not matched to a gene; V was cut back by 0 bases and J by 5 bases. Germline lookup yields CDR1 DFQATT and CDR2 SNEGSKA (reference sequence). The CDR3 length is 19 residues. In DNA form, the CDR3 reads TGCAGTGCTAGAGATGTCGTCTGGACTAGCGGGGGGGCTGGGGAGACCCAGTACTTC. Residues: CSARDVVWTSGGAGETQYF.

The genes are TRBV5-1 and TRBJ2-4; D possibly matches TRBD1 or TRBD2 (6 bases each). Germline lookup yields CDR1 SGHRS and CDR2 YFSETQ. The CDR3 covers 13 residues. The V gene lost 1 base and the J gene lost 7 bases, with 9 bases spanning the gap. The CDR3 reads CASSLLGGNIQYF. The CDR3 coding sequence is TGCGCCAGCAGCTTGTTAGGGGGGAACATTCAGTACTTC.

This clonotype has ten or more counts. The chain carries TRBV12-3 or TRBV12-4 and TRBJ1-6; the D is unclear. Trimming shortened V by 2 bases and J by 9 bases, and 5 bases separated the two germline ends. This CDR3 has 12 amino acids. The CDR3 protein is CASSLTISPLHF. The CDR3 DNA sequence: TGTGCCAGCAGTTTAACTATTTCACCCCTCCACTTT.

In its sample, this clonotype was seen many times. This rearrangement joins TRBV12-3 or TRBV12-4 to TRBJ2-3, with TRBD2 matching over 8 bases. The CDR3 covers 14 residues. The V gene end was trimmed by 7 bases and the J gene end by 0 bases; junction bases not matched to a gene: 3. The CDR3 protein is CASIPSGSTDTQYF. The CDR3 DNA is TGTGCCAGCATTCCTAGCGGGAGCACAGATACGCAGTATTTT.

A note on this clonotype: This may stem from a read error, because a much larger clone lies one nucleotide away. The V and J genes are TRBV10-3 and TRBJ2-1; the match to TRBD2 covers 12 bases. Looked up from germline, CDR1 is ENHRY and CDR2 is SYGVKD. The V gene end was trimmed by 2 bases and the J gene end by 8 bases; junction bases not matched to a gene: 4. The CDR3 is made up of 15 amino acids. CDR3 in amino acids: CAISEGTSGYDEQFF. For the CDR3, the DNA is TGTGCCATCAGTGAGGGGACTAGCGGGTACGATGAGCAGTTCTTC.

This clonotype has more than one count but fewer than ten. DNA of the CDR3: TGTGCTAGTGGTGGGGCAGTTGTTTTCAATGAGCAGTTCTTC. It specifies CASGGAVVFNEQFF. The chain is built from TRBV12-5 and TRBJ2-1; perhaps TRBD1 as D (5 bases). V lost 5 bases and J 6 bases, leaving 14 bases between the germline ends. Germline V gene sequence: CDR1 LGHNT, CDR2 FRNRAP. This CDR3 is built from 14 residues.

The chain carries TRBV20-1 and TRBJ2-1, with D uncertain. The CDR3 covers 13 residues. Germline V CDR1 and CDR2: DFQATT, SNEGSKA (reference sequence). V was pared by 3 bases and J by 4 bases, with 10 bases between. CDR3 region: CSASPAVYNEQFF. CDR3 nucleotide sequence: TGCAGTGCTAGCCCGGCGGTATACAATGAGCAGTTCTTC.

The chain recombines TRBV6-5 with TRBJ2-5; 8 bases line up with TRBD2. This CDR3 has 15 residues. The germline V gene has CDR1 MNHEY and CDR2 SVGAGI. V lost 0 bases to trimming and J lost 5 bases; unmatched junction nucleotides: 5. The DNA for the CDR3 is TGTGCCAGCAGTTACTCCGGAGAGCGGGAGGAGACCCAGTACTTC. Protein sequence: CASSYSGEREETQYF.

This clonotype was observed a single time. V and J are TRBV6-5 and TRBJ2-3; 9 nucleotides align to TRBD2. The V segment lost 5 bases and the J segment 2 bases; nucleotides outside the gene matches: 11. The CDR3 has 17 residues. Germline CDR1 and CDR2: MNHEY and SVGAGI. The DNA of the CDR3 is TGTGCCAGCAGTCCTCAGACCAGCGGGGGGATCACAGATACGCAGTATTTT. This encodes CASSPQTSGGITDTQYF.

The chain employs TRBV12-3 or TRBV12-4 and TRBJ2-1; D possibly matches TRBD1 or TRBD2 (5 bases each). Trimming removed 7 bases from V and 6 bases from J, with 19 bases in between. The CDR3 runs 15 residues. The CDR3 region is CASMVWGSDGNEQFF. The CDR3 coding sequence is TGTGCCAGCATGGTTTGGGGGTCGGATGGCAATGAGCAGTTCTTC.